These T cell receptor beta chains were read from a single sample in a study of beta chain features in type 1 diabetes. The method was immunoSEQ multiplex PCR; TCRdb's version includes in-frame clones alone and lacks a portion of them. The sample lists around 160,000 clones, 63% occurring once. Sequenced material: naive CD4+ T cells from blood. These receptors were collected from a man between 25 and 39 years old with type 1 diabetes. Each CDR3 is given with its conserved first and last residue. The order of the fields is V gene, clone size, D gene, J gene, CDR3 DNA, CDR3 protein. D genes are given only for firm matches. For some rows the clone size is stated as once, few or many, or as a class when expanded; others skip it.

>TRBV7-2|NA|NA|TRBJ2-5
TGTGCCAGCAGCTTAGTGTCGGGTGCGGCAGAGACCCAGTACTTC
CASSLVSGAAETQYF
>TRBV29-1|NA|NA|TRBJ1-1
TGCAGCGCTGGGTTCAACACTGAAGCTTTCTTT
CSAGFNTEAFF
>TRBV9|NA|NA|TRBJ1-6
TGTGCCAGCAGCGTACAAAGCGGGAATTCACCCCTCCACTTT
CASSVQSGNSPLHF
>TRBV30|NA|TRBD1|TRBJ1-6
TGTGCCTGGAGACCGGGACAGAGTAATTCACCCCTCCACTTT
CAWRPGQSNSPLHF
>TRBV7-2|NA|TRBD2|TRBJ2-1
TGTGCCAGCAGCCCGGGGGGAGAGTATGAGCAGTTCTTC
CASSPGGEYEQFF
>TRBV29-1|NA|NA|TRBJ1-1
TGCAGCGTTGGTAGGAACACTGAAGCTTTCTTT
CSVGRNTEAFF
>TRBV30|few|NA|TRBJ2-1
TGTGCCTGGCTACCAAGCTCCTACAATGAGCAGTTCTTC
CAWLPSSYNEQFF
>TRBV10-3|NA|NA|TRBJ2-5
TGTGCCATCAGTGAGTTCTCCGGGGGAGTACAAGAGACCCAGTACTTC
CAISEFSGGVQETQYF
>TRBV2|few|TRBD1|TRBJ1-2
TGTGCCAGCACTTGGGACAGGGCATATGACTATGGCTACACCTTC
CASTWDRAYDYGYTF
>TRBV9|NA|NA|TRBJ2-7
TGTGCCAGCAGCGTAGGCATGGTTAACTACGAGCAGTACTTC
CASSVGMVNYEQYF
>TRBV29-1|NA|TRBD1|TRBJ1-5
TGCAGCGTTGAAGTAGGACAGGGTCAGCCCCAGCATTTT
CSVEVGQGQPQHF
>TRBV7-2|NA|TRBD2|TRBJ2-7
TGTGCCAGCAGCTTAGCTAGCGGGGTCTACGAGCAGTACTTC
CASSLASGVYEQYF
>TRBV9|NA|TRBD2|TRBJ2-3
TGTGCCAGCAGCGTAGAAGCGGGGGGATATGATACGCAGTATTTT
CASSVEAGGYDTQYF
>TRBV5-1|NA|NA|TRBJ2-3
TGCGCCAGCAGCTGGAGGACCAACTTAATCGGCACAGATACGCAGTATTTT
CASSWRTNLIGTDTQYF
>TRBV20-1|few|TRBD1|TRBJ2-5
TGCAGTTCGCAGGGGGTTGGGGCCCAGTACTTC
CSSQGVGAQYF